The rows below give T cell receptor beta chains drawn from one sample of a study of blood T cells in healthy people across ages. MiXCR, applied by TCRdb to the 5' RACE reads, yields one record per CDR3 protein. The table shows about 680,000 distinct CDR3 sequences, with about half occurring only once. Specimen: blood. The receptor source for this set is a woman aged 55-69 years in good health. Each CDR3 is given with its conserved first and last residue. The order of the fields is J gene, D gene, clone size, V gene, CDR3 DNA, CDR3 protein. The D gene is left open where the match is weak. Clone size is given for some rows only: seen once, a few or many times, or a class if the clone is expanded.

>TRBJ2-3|.|once|TRBV7-2
TGTGCCAGCAACATAACCGGACAGCTAGGTGTAGATACGCAGTATTTT
CASNITGQLGVDTQYF
>TRBJ2-7|TRBD1|.|TRBV5-5
TGTGCCAGCATGCGGACAGGGCCTGCGGGGGAGCAGTACTTC
CASMRTGPAGEQYF
>TRBJ1-6|.|few|TRBV10-3
TGTGCCATCAGTGCTGGGGCCGAGGGATCACCCCTCCACTTT
CAISAGAEGSPLHF
>TRBJ2-1|TRBD2|.|TRBV5-5
TGTGCCAGCAGCCGAGAAAGGACTAGCGGTAACAATGAGCAGTTCTTC
CASSRERTSGNNEQFF
>TRBJ1-2|TRBD1|.|TRBV6-4
TGTGCCAGCAGTCGGACAGGGGACTCCTATGGCTACACCTTC
CASSRTGDSYGYTF
>TRBJ2-1|.|.|TRBV4-3
TGCGCCAGCAGCCAAGATGTGCGGGATTCGGGCAATGAGCAGTTCTTC
CASSQDVRDSGNEQFF
>TRBJ2-2|TRBD1|.|TRBV2
TGTGCCAGCGAAGACAGGGGTATCACCGGGGAGCTGTTTTTT
CASEDRGITGELFF
>TRBJ2-1|TRBD2|.|TRBV30
TGTGCCTGGAGTCGTGTAGCGGGAGGGCCGAAGAATGAGCAGTTCTTC
CAWSRVAGGPKNEQFF
>TRBJ2-7|TRBD2|few|TRBV7-2
TGTGCCAGCAGCTTATACGTAGCGGGAGGGCTGTACGAGCAGTACTTC
CASSLYVAGGLYEQYF
>TRBJ2-3|TRBD2|.|TRBV7-7
TGTTCTAGCAGCTTATACGCGGGAGGGTCAGATACGCAGTATTTT
CSSSLYAGGSDTQYF
>TRBJ2-3|.|few|TRBV20-1
TGCAGTGCTAGGATGTCGGACCGCGATACGCAGTATTTT
CSARMSDRDTQYF
>TRBJ2-1|TRBD2|.|TRBV20-1
TGCAGTGCTAGCAAGCGGGGGGGCCATGAGCAGTTCTTC
CSASKRGGHEQFF
>TRBJ2-5|.|.|TRBV20-1
TGCAGTGCCCCGGGATTGGGGGTAGAGACCCAGTACTTC
CSAPGLGVETQYF
>TRBJ2-1|.|.|TRBV7-2
TGTGCCAGCAGCTTAGCAACAGGCGGTGAGCAGTTCTTC
CASSLATGGEQFF
>TRBJ2-7|.|.|TRBV7-2
TGTGCCAGCAGCCCCCTTCCCCGACGGAGCTCCTACGAGCAGTACTTC
CASSPLPRRSSYEQYF
>TRBJ2-5|.|few|TRBV5-6
TGTGCCAGCAGACAGGGTCGGCGGGAGACCCAGTACTTC
CASRQGRRETQYF
>TRBJ2-5|TRBD2|once|TRBV20-1
TGCAGTGCTAAGATAAGGAGCGGGGGAGAGACCCAGTACTTC
CSAKIRSGGETQYF
>TRBJ1-2|.|.|TRBV28
TGTGCCAGCAGTACGAATTGGGGGCATTATGGCTACACCTTC
CASSTNWGHYGYTF
>TRBJ2-3|.|.|TRBV7-9
TGTGCCAGCAGCTTAGTTTGGGTCGACGGATCAGATACGCAGTATTTT
CASSLVWVDGSDTQYF
>TRBJ2-5|.|.|TRBV20-1
TGCAGTGCCACCTTTTGGGACGGTAAAGAGACCCAGTACTTC
CSATFWDGKETQYF
>TRBJ2-3|TRBD1|.|TRBV29-1
TGCAGCGTTGAAGGACAGGGCCCAGATACGCAGTATTTT
CSVEGQGPDTQYF
>TRBJ2-5|.|few|TRBV28
TGTGCCAGCAGTTCCCCCAAGGAATACACCGTAGGGTTGTCCCAGTACTTC
CASSSPKEYTVGLSQYF
>TRBJ2-5|.|.|TRBV18
TGTGCCAGTTCAGCAGACGAAGAGACCCAGTACTTC
CASSADEETQYF
>TRBJ2-2|.|.|TRBV29-1
TGCAGCGTGCGACCACAGACGAACACCGGGGAGCTGTTTTTT
CSVRPQTNTGELFF
>TRBJ2-7|TRBD2|many|TRBV9
TGTGCCAGCAGCCCCAGGACCGGGACTAGAGTCTACGAGCAGTACTTC
CASSPRTGTRVYEQYF
>TRBJ2-3|.|.|TRBV4-3
TGCGCCAGCAGCGCGCGGGACCGAAACACAGATACGCAGTATTTT
CASSARDRNTDTQYF
>TRBJ2-6|.|.|TRBV27
TGTGCCAGCACCTCACGGGGAAGGACTGGGGCCAACGTCCTGACTTTC
CASTSRGRTGANVLTF
>TRBJ2-5|.|.|TRBV10-3
TGTGCCATCAGTGGAGGCGGAGGGGGCGCAGAGACCCAGTACTTC
CAISGGGGGAETQYF
>TRBJ2-1|TRBD2|.|TRBV10-3
TGTGCCATCAGTGTCCCCAGCGGGAGAATCTGGAATGAGCAGTTCTTC
CAISVPSGRIWNEQFF
>TRBJ1-2|.|many|TRBV29-1
TGCAGCGTTGAATTTTTTAATGGCTACACCTTC
CSVEFFNGYTF
>TRBJ1-1|TRBD1|.|TRBV12-3/TRBV12-4
TGTGCCAGCAGGATCCGACAGGGGACCGGCGAAGCTTTCTTT
CASRIRQGTGEAFF
>TRBJ2-3|.|few|TRBV7-2
TGTGCCAGCAGCTTGGGTCCAAGCGGTGCAGATACGCAGTATTTT
CASSLGPSGADTQYF
>TRBJ1-2|.|few|TRBV29-1
TGCAGCGTTGCCCAGGGAACTGGCTACACCTTC
CSVAQGTGYTF
>TRBJ2-7|TRBD2|.|TRBV15
TGTGCCACCAGCAGAGATCTCGGGACTAGCGGGAACAATGAGCAGTACTTC
CATSRDLGTSGNNEQYF
>TRBJ2-2|TRBD1|once|TRBV6-1
TGTGCCAGCAGATCCGGGACAGGAAGCGCGAACACCGGGGAGCTGTTTTTT
CASRSGTGSANTGELFF
>TRBJ1-1|.|.|TRBV9
TGTGCCAGCAGCGTAGGTCCCATTCGTACTGAAGCTTTCTTT
CASSVGPIRTEAFF
>TRBJ2-7|TRBD2|.|TRBV20-1
TGCAGTGCTAGTTGGCAGGGAGGGGTCTACGAGCAGTACTTC
CSASWQGGVYEQYF
>TRBJ2-3|.|.|TRBV20-1
TGCAGTGCTAGAGATGGTGGGAGCGGTCCAGATACGCAGTATTTT
CSARDGGSGPDTQYF
>TRBJ2-5|.|few|TRBV12-3/TRBV12-4
TGTGCCAGCAGTTTTAGGGAATTAGAGACCCAGTACTTC
CASSFRELETQYF
>TRBJ1-2|TRBD1|.|TRBV3-1
TGTGCCAGCAGCCGGGGACAGTTAAATGGCTACACCTTC
CASSRGQLNGYTF
>TRBJ2-7|TRBD2|.|TRBV27
TGTGCCAGCAGTTTCCGTCGGACTAGCGGGGGACCCTACGAGCAGTACTTC
CASSFRRTSGGPYEQYF
>TRBJ2-5|.|.|TRBV29-1
TGCAGCGCTGATTGGAGGGGGCGGGAGACCCAGTACTTC
CSADWRGRETQYF
>TRBJ2-3|.|few|TRBV7-2
TGTGCCAGCAGCTTCTACGTAGCGGATACGCAGTATTTT
CASSFYVADTQYF
>TRBJ1-1|TRBD1|few|TRBV7-3
TGTGCCAGCAGTTCGACAGGGTTGGACACTGAAGCTTTCTTT
CASSSTGLDTEAFF
>TRBJ2-7|TRBD1|few|TRBV18
TGTGCCAGCTCACCACCTGGCAGGGGGCTCTACGAGCAGTACTTC
CASSPPGRGLYEQYF
>TRBJ2-7|TRBD2|.|TRBV19
TGTGCCAGCGGGACTAGCGGGAGCTCGGACGAGCAGTACTTC
CASGTSGSSDEQYF
>TRBJ2-7|TRBD1|.|TRBV5-1
TGCGCCAGCAGCTTCAGGGGGCCAGGTGAGCAGTACTTC
CASSFRGPGEQYF
>TRBJ1-2|.|many|TRBV28
TGTGCCAGCAGTTTCCAGGGTGGCTACACCTTC
CASSFQGGYTF
>TRBJ2-5|.|few|TRBV6-6
TGTGCCAGCAGCCCCACTTTTCAGAGACAAGAGACCCAGTACTTC
CASSPTFQRQETQYF
>TRBJ2-3|.|once|TRBV28
TGTGCCAGCAGTTCAGCCTACACAGATACGCAGTATTTT
CASSSAYTDTQYF
>TRBJ1-2|TRBD1|.|TRBV27
TGTGCCAGCAGTTTGTATACCGGGACAGATAACTATGGCTACACCTTC
CASSLYTGTDNYGYTF
>TRBJ2-1|.|.|TRBV20-1
TGCAGTGCTGGCGCCAGGAATGAGCAGTTCTTC
CSAGARNEQFF
>TRBJ2-5|TRBD2|.|TRBV27
TGTGCCAGCAGTTTCGGGCTAGCGGGACGTGGGACCCAGTACTTC
CASSFGLAGRGTQYF
>TRBJ2-7|.|.|TRBV20-1
TGCAGTGCGGTAGGACACGGTGGGTCTCTCGAGCAGTACTTC
CSAVGHGGSLEQYF